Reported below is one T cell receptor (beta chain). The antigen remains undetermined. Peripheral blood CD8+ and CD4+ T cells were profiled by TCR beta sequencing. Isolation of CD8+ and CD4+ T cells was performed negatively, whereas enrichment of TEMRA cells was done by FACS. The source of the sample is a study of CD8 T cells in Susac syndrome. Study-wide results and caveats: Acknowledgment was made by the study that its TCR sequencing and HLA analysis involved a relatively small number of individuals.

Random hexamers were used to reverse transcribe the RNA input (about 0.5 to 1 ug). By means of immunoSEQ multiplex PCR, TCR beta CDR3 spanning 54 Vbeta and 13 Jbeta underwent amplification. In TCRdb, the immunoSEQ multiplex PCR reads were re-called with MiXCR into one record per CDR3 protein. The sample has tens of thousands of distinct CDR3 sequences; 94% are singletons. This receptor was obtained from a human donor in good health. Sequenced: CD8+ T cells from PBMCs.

The CDR3 here is CASSRASGSSEQFF. DNA for the CDR3: TGCGCCAGCAGCAGGGCTAGCGGGAGTAGTGAGCAGTTCTTC. The chain joins TRBV4-1 to TRBJ2-1, with TRBD2 matching 10 bases. Germline CDR1 is MGHRA and CDR2 is YSYEKL. The CDR3 runs to 14 residues. The ends lost 5 bases at V and 9 bases at J; junction bases unmatched: 7.